This paragraph reports one T cell receptor (beta chain). The target of this receptor is not known. No base-level quality is on record; no much larger clone is a single base apart. This entry comes from a study of blood T cell repertoires in COVID-19 (dated by TCRdb to 2018 to 2020). Regarding the research as a whole: Samples covering the acute and convalescent phases of COVID-19 were provided by collaborators in the United States, Italy and Spain. The material from the prospective study consisted of cDNA or gDNA derived from T cells, B-cell-depleted T cells, or PBMCs. Subjects who had been exposed to COVID-19, were actively infected with it, or had recovered from it provided the deeply sampled blood TCRbeta repertoires that made up the dataset. A freely available public database, intended as a resource for researchers studying the immune response to SARS-CoV-2, is where the repertoires were released. Samples came from the ongoing ImmuneRACE study (first 160 participants) plus 1,254 subjects from 6 global collaborators. Sample metadata almost always included a de-identified subject ID, COVID-19 status, age in years and sex. Where available, HLA class I and class II types were taken from metadata supplied by the sample provider and were not determined by assay-based typing.

What the study reported, not specific to this receptor: The quantity of clinical and demographic metadata differed by source and by participant and was supplied without curation.

The CDR3 sequence holds 14 residues, the cysteine and phenylalanine included. Just CDR3 DNA is preserved here, 42 bases in frame from base 1. A distance of 11 bases separates the germline ends of V and J, which lose 6 bases and 2 bases respectively. CDR1 and CDR2 are drawn from the germline V gene (reference sequence): PRHDT, FYEKMQ. Collaborating institutions collected whole blood in K2EDTA tubes following their own protocols. For TCRbeta analysis, collaborators shipped samples as frozen whole blood, isolated PBMCs, or DNA extracted from either of those sample types. TCRbeta CDR3 regions were amplified from genomic DNA using the immunoSEQ Assay, a bias-controlled multiplex PCR. The authors' analysis ran thus. The number of nucleated cells in each sample was estimated by amplification of reference gene primers within the assay. To quantify the absolute abundance of each unique TCRbeta CDR3 rearrangement, sequence reads were collapsed and filtered. Productive Simpson clonality was computed per sample as the square root of Simpson's diversity index over productive rearrangements. The source is immuneACCESS, and TCRdb retained only in-frame sequences with V and J called. Part of the clones is not carried over; for the studies checked, unresolved V genes explain less than half of this, and the remainder is unexplained. V and J calls and clone size are copied from that table; D and trimming were computed from the DNA. This sample comprises over 350,000 clones, 80% to 90% of them detected only once. The ten largest clonotypes hold roughly 1.4% of the sample.

Sample: peripheral blood. In this chain, TRBV13 is recombined with TRBJ1-3; TRBD1 might be the D gene, on 6 matching bases. The clonotype was recovered from a woman aged 30 to 39 with active or convalescent COVID-19. The CDR3 amino acid sequence is: CASRPGTPGNTIYF. The nucleotide sequence reads as follows: TGTGCCAGCAGACCCGGGACACCTGGAAACACCATATATTTT.